Listed below are T cell receptor beta chains from one sample, sequenced in a study of human T cells and chemical hapten exposure. TCRdb re-analysed the RACE reads in MiXCR, keeping a single row per CDR3 protein. Here the sample spans 95,000 to 150,000 distinct CDR3 sequences, about 11% being singletons. Here the sequenced sample was whole blood, taken in connection with sensitization to the hapten diphenylcyclopropenone (DPC). These TCRs come from a woman aged 45-65 years with alopecia areata. Some clones in this sample may be carry-over from other donors' samples. Each CDR3 is given with its conserved first and last residue. Fields, in order: V gene, CDR3 protein.

TRBV18	CASSPSVVNTEAFF
TRBV7-9	CASTRAGEWYEQYF
TRBV6-2/TRBV6-3	CASSPRESPGSEQFF
TRBV5-1	CASSLYNTEAFF
TRBV7-9	CASSPTPTEQYF
TRBV20-1	CSARGTAYEQYF
TRBV2	CASFGQGEAFF
TRBV4-2	CASSQAGQVGTIYF
TRBV9	CASSVGGAGHNEQFF
TRBV27	CASSFQGGATEAFF
TRBV27	CASSFGPTEAFF
TRBV20-1	CSARTLQGFNQPQHF
TRBV29-1	CSGQQGDTIYF
TRBV5-1	CASSLGGAADTQYF
TRBV6-2/TRBV6-3	CASSWAPGLVPQETQYF
TRBV6-5	CASSLTSGGYEQYF